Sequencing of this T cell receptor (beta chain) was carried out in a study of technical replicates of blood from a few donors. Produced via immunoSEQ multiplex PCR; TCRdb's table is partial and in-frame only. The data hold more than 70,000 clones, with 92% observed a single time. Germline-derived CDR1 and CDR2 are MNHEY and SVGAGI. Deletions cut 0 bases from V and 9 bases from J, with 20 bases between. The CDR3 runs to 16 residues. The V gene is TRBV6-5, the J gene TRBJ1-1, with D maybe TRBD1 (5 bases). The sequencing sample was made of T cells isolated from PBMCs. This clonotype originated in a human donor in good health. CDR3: CASSYSKGGQGLQAFF. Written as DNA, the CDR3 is TGTGCCAGCAGTTACTCGAAAGGTGGGCAGGGCCTTCAAGCTTTCTTT.